The next 10 T cell receptor beta chains were all read from a single sample in a study of cytomegalovirus exposure and HLA in healthy donors. The PCR had 60 Vbeta and 13 Jbeta primers. Using immunoSEQ multiplex PCR, the repertoire was profiled, and TCRdb retains in-frame clones only, with some absent. The table records some 100,000 clones, approximately 73% of them present only once. The sequenced sample consisted of PBMCs. The origin of the receptors is a woman between 45 and 65 years old in good health and CMV-seropositive.

This clone has a single count. The V call is TRBV7-3, the J call TRBJ2-2; 9 positions match TRBD1. V gave up 4 bases and J gave up 7 bases; unmatched junction bases: 7. The CDR3 spans 15 residues. Germline CDR1 and CDR2: SGHTA and FQGTGA. DNA for the CDR3: TGTGCCAGCAGCTCGGGACAGGGCTACGGCGGGGAGCTGTTTTTT. Its protein product is CASSSGQGYGGELFF. Together with reference TRBV7-3 and TRBJ2-2, the CDR3 gives the full variable domain: GAGVSQTPSNKVTEKGKYVELRCDPISGHTALYWYRQSLGQGPEFLIYFQGTGAADDSGLPNDRFFAVRPEGSVSTLKIQRTERGDSAVYLCASSSGQGYGGELFFGEGSRLTVL.

The chain employs TRBV15 and TRBJ1-1; 8 bases are a match to TRBD1. The CDR3 runs to 15 residues. Germline V gives CDR1 LNHNV, CDR2 YYDKDF (reference sequence). The trim removed 5 bases at V and 0 bases at J, leaving 5 bases unmatched. CDR3 DNA sequence: TGTGCCACCAGCCCCCGGACAGGGTTGAACACTGAAGCTTTCTTT. Protein sequence: CATSPRTGLNTEAFF.

The gene calls are TRBV5-1 and TRBJ2-3, with 10 bases fitting TRBD1. The CDR3 is 15 residues long. J was trimmed by 5 bases and V by 2 bases; bases with no gene match: 5. Per germline, CDR1 SGHRS and CDR2 YFSETQ. Here the CDR3 reads CASSLAGQGKDTQYF. CDR3 DNA: TGCGCCAGCAGCTTAGCGGGACAGGGGAAAGATACGCAGTATTTT.

J is TRBJ1-1 and V is TRBV4-2; D is possibly TRBD1 (6 bases). Germline CDR1 reads LGHNA; CDR2 reads YNFKEQ. This CDR3 is built from 17 residues. Trimming left V 5 bases short and J 1 base short, with 20 bases between. CDR3 bases: TGTGCCAGCAGCGAACCCTCGCCGGGACACGGGAACACTGAAGCTTTCTTT. Translating it yields CASSEPSPGHGNTEAFF.

The chain links TRBV7-9 to TRBJ1-1; maybe TRBD1 (5 bases). The CDR3 has 13 residues. Trimming cost V 5 bases and J 7 bases, with 14 bases left between them. CDR1 and CDR2 from the germline V gene are SEHNR and FQNEAQ (reference sequence). CDR3 amino acids: CASSRITGLEAFF. DNA of the CDR3: TGTGCCAGCAGCCGCATTACGGGACTTGAAGCTTTCTTT.

The CDR3 here is CSVAKGAVGNEQFF. The CDR3 coding sequence is TGCAGCGTTGCGAAGGGGGCGGTTGGCAATGAGCAGTTCTTC. This chain links TRBV29-1 with TRBJ2-1; 7 bases are shared with TRBD1. The CDR3 has 14 amino acids. The V gene's germline CDR1 is SQVTM and CDR2 ANQGSEA. V gave up 4 bases and J gave up 6 bases; unmatched junction bases: 9.

This clone has ten or more counts. The gene calls are TRBV19 and TRBJ2-3; 10 nucleotides agree with TRBD1. Germline CDR1 and CDR2: LNHDA and SQIVND (reference sequence). The ends lost 5 bases at V and 7 bases at J; junction bases unmatched: 12. The CDR3 extends over 16 amino acids. CDR3 sequence: CASSAGTGEGRNTQYF. The CDR3 bases are TGTGCCAGTAGTGCCGGGACAGGGGAAGGGAGGAATACGCAGTATTTT. Variable domain in full (rest from reference TRBV19 and TRBJ2-3): DGGITQSPKYLFRKEGQNVTLSCEQNLNHDAMYWYRQDPGQGLRLIYYSQIVNDFQKGDIAEGYSVSREKKESFPLTVTSAQKNPTAFYLCASSAGTGEGRNTQYFGPGTRLTVL.

The rearrangement joins TRBV29-1 to TRBJ2-5, with 7 positions matching TRBD1. The CDR3 covers 13 residues. CDR1 and CDR2 (germline): SQVTM, ANQGSEA. The J segment lost 5 bases and the V segment lost 4 bases, leaving 7 bases of the junction unmatched. Written as DNA, the CDR3 is TGCAGCGTTGGGACAGGCGCCAAGGAGACCCAGTACTTC. It specifies CSVGTGAKETQYF.

J is TRBJ1-5 and V is TRBV6-5, with 7 bases aligning to TRBD1. The germline gives CDR1 MNHEY, CDR2 SVGAGI. Trimming at V came to 2 bases and at J to 11 bases, leaving 15 bases not matched to a gene. CDR3 length equals 16 residues. CDR3 nucleotide sequence: TGTGCCAGCAGTTACACCAGACAGGGTCCCGGGGTGGCCCAGCATTTT. Translated, it gives CASSYTRQGPGVAQHF.

The chain uses TRBV7-9 and TRBJ2-1; 9 nucleotides agree with TRBD1. Germline V gene sequence: CDR1 SEHNR, CDR2 FQNEAQ (reference sequence). J gave up 8 bases and V 0 bases, and 5 bases lay outside the gene matches. CDR3 size: 15 residues. CDR3 protein: CASSLAPDRGHEQFF. The DNA for the CDR3 is TGTGCCAGCAGCTTAGCGCCGGACAGGGGACATGAGCAGTTCTTC. Full variable domain (remainder filled in from reference TRBV7-9 and TRBJ2-1): DTGVSQNPRHKITKRGQNVTFRCDPISEHNRLYWYRQTLGQGPEFLTYFQNEAQLEKSRLLSDRFSAERPKGSFSTLEIQRTEQGDSAMYLCASSLAPDRGHEQFFGPGTRLTVL.